This entry lists 17 T cell receptor beta chains sequenced from one sample in a study of identical twins (dated by TCRdb to 2015 to 2016). Preparation of the library involved 5' RACE. Sequencing was performed on an Illumina HiSeq 2000. The public reads were quality trimmed at Q25 with fastp and then assembled into clones with MiXCR by TCRdb, keeping productive beta chains. Each record represents a unique CDR3 protein, reported with the most common genes and DNA among its rows. This sample gives about 720,000 distinct CDR3 sequences in total; approximately 9% of them show up just once. The top ten clones comprise approximately 0.96% of the sample. This sample also appeared in a second study, on yellow fever vaccine responses in identical twins.

Sequenced input: PBMCs. These TCRs come from a woman between 18 and 29 years old in good health.

This clonotype was counted between two and nine times. The rearrangement joins TRBV7-2 to TRBJ1-5, with D hard to call. Germline CDR1 reads SGHTA; CDR2 reads FQGNSA. CDR3 size: 15 residues. Trimming removed 3 bases at V and 5 bases at J, with 14 bases between. CDR3 protein: CASSFKDFLDQPQHF. In nucleotides, the CDR3 is TGTGCCAGCAGCTTCAAGGATTTCCTCGATCAGCCCCAGCATTTT. Full variable domain (rest looked up from reference TRBV7-2 and TRBJ1-5): GAGVSQSPSNKVTEKGKDVELRCDPISGHTALYWYRQSLGQGLEFLIYFQGNSAPDKSGLPSDRFSAERTGGSVSTLTIQRTQQEDSAVYLCASSFKDFLDQPQHFGDGTRLSIL.

Ten or more counts support this clonotype. J is TRBJ2-7 and V is TRBV12-3 or TRBV12-4, with 10 bases identical to TRBD1. V was pared by 5 bases and J by 6 bases, with 10 bases of the junction left unmatched. The CDR3 covers 15 residues. The CDR3 DNA is TGTGCCAGCAGTACTGGGGGGACAGGGGTGGGCGAGCAGTACTTC. Its translation is CASSTGGTGVGEQYF.

Many counts were recorded for this clonotype. V and J are TRBV7-2 and TRBJ1-1; no firm D call. Germline V gives CDR1 SGHTA, CDR2 FQGNSA. CDR3 length: 13 amino acids. Trimming pared 0 bases from V and 3 bases from J, leaving 5 bases between. The DNA for the CDR3 is TGTGCCAGCAGCTTAGCGGAGCACACTGAAGCTTTCTTT. The encoded protein is CASSLAEHTEAFF.

At least ten counts were recorded for this clonotype. J is TRBJ2-1 and V is TRBV28; D might be TRBD1 or TRBD2, each matching 6 bases. This CDR3 has 17 residues. Germline CDR1 reads MDHEN; CDR2 reads SYDVKM. The V end was cut by 5 bases, the J end by 4 bases, with 21 bases between. The CDR3 region is CASSGGVSGGAYNEQFF. The CDR3 DNA follows: TGTGCCAGCAGTGGGGGCGTGAGTGGCGGGGCTTACAATGAGCAGTTCTTC.

This clonotype was seen a few times. The CDR3 DNA reads as TGTGCCAGCAGCTTAGAGCGGGTGACAGGGATAAACACTGAAGCTTTCTTT. It yields the protein CASSLERVTGINTEAFF. The rearrangement uses TRBV13 and TRBJ1-1, with 7 bases fitting TRBD1. J was trimmed by 2 bases and V by 1 base; bases with no gene match: 10. Germline loops: CDR1 PRHDT, CDR2 FYEKMQ (reference sequence). The CDR3 contains 17 residues.

The gene calls are TRBV6-1 and TRBJ2-5, with TRBD2 matching 14 bases. CDR1 MNHNS and CDR2 SASEGT come from the germline V gene. The CDR3 is 16 residues long. Unmatched junction bases numbered 7, after V lost 4 bases and J lost 6 bases. CDR3 DNA: TGTGCCAGCAGTGCCCCGACTAGCGGGAGGGCCAAGACCCAGTACTTC. Residues: CASSAPTSGRAKTQYF.

CDR3 nucleotides: TGTGCCAGCCGCCCAGGGAACTTTGCAACTAATGAAAAACTGTTTTTT. Translation gives CASRPGNFATNEKLFF. The rearrangement links TRBV27 to TRBJ1-4; weak D call: TRBD1 (5 bases). Germline CDR1 reads MNHEY; CDR2 reads SMNVEV (reference sequence). V dropped 8 bases and J dropped 0 bases, with 16 bases sitting between them. CDR3 length: 16 amino acids.

This sequence joins TRBV3-1 and TRBJ2-7; 8 bases agree with TRBD1. The trim removed 3 bases at V and 3 bases at J, leaving 10 bases unmatched. CDR3 length: 16 residues. Per the germline V gene, CDR1 is LGHDT and CDR2 is YNNKEL (reference sequence). Here the CDR3 DNA reads TGTGCCAGCAGCCAGGGGACAGGATGGGCCGTCTACGAGCAGTACTTC. Translating it yields CASSQGTGWAVYEQYF.

This clonotype was counted a few times. V and J are TRBV7-2 and TRBJ2-1, with D hard to call. Trimming removed 5 bases from V and 7 bases from J, with 9 bases in between. There are 12 residues in the CDR3. In germline, CDR1 is SGHTA, CDR2 FQGNSA. DNA of the CDR3: TGTGCCAGCAGCCCCGCCGAGAATGAGCAGTTCTTC. It codes for CASSPAENEQFF.

V usage is TRBV7-2 and J usage is TRBJ1-5, with D unresolved. The CDR3 is 15 residues long. CDR1 SGHTA and CDR2 FQGNSA come from the germline V gene. V lost 5 bases to trimming and J lost 2 bases, with 13 bases between them. In DNA form, the CDR3 reads TGTGCCAGCAGCCGAATCACCGGGGGCAATCAGCCCCAGCATTTT. The encoded protein is CASSRITGGNQPQHF. The entire variable domain, with the rest obtained from reference TRBV7-2 and TRBJ1-5, is as follows: GAGVSQSPSNKVTEKGKDVELRCDPISGHTALYWYRQSLGQGLEFLIYFQGNSAPDKSGLPSDRFSAERTGGSVSTLTIQRTQQEDSAVYLCASSRITGGNQPQHFGDGTRLSIL.

The chain carries TRBV4-3 and TRBJ2-2, with TRBD2 matching over 13 bases. V dropped 4 bases and J dropped 8; count of bases not matched to a gene: 4. The CDR3 totals 15 residues. CDR1 is LGHNA and CDR2 is YSLEER in the germline V gene. The DNA for the CDR3 is TGCGCCAGCAGCCCGGGACTAGCGGGAAGTGGGGAGCTGTTTTTT. Translation: CASSPGLAGSGELFF.

This clonotype was seen more than once but under ten times. J is TRBJ2-1 and V is TRBV5-1, with a possible D match to TRBD1 (6 bases). Germline V lookup: CDR1 SGHRS, CDR2 YFSETQ. V gave up 4 bases and J gave up 4 bases, with 12 bases separating them. This CDR3 spans 14 amino acids. CDR3 region: CASSDGQNYNEQFF. Here the CDR3 DNA reads TGCGCCAGCAGCGATGGACAGAATTACAATGAGCAGTTCTTC. The variable domain in full, with the rest retrieved from reference TRBV5-1 and TRBJ2-1, is KAGVTQTPRYLIKTRGQQVTLSCSPISGHRSVSWYQQTPGQGLQFLFEYFSETQRNKGNFPGRFSGRQFSNSRSEMNVSTLELGDSALYLCASSDGQNYNEQFFGPGTRLTVL.

This clonotype was counted at least ten times. Here the CDR3 DNA reads TGTGCCAGCAGCCCGGGACAGGGGTGGCACGAGCAGTACTTC. Translating gives CASSPGQGWHEQYF. V gene TRBV16 combines with J gene TRBJ2-7; 10 nucleotides align to TRBD1. The CDR3 spans 14 residues. V dropped 4 bases and J dropped 5; count of bases not matched to a gene: 5. Germline CDR1 and CDR2: KGHSY and FQNENV.

This clonotype turned up a few times. One junction end disagrees with the germline gene, perhaps due to a read error. The J gene is TRBJ2-7, the V gene TRBV3-1; TRBD1 matches at 9 bases. The CDR3 is made up of 17 amino acids. Germline V gene sequence: CDR1 LGHDT, CDR2 YNNKEL (reference sequence). The chain's CDR3 is CASSPTGQGLLSHEQYF. The CDR3 DNA follows: TGTGCCTCCAGCCCTACGGGACAGGGACTTCTCTCCCACGAGCAGTACTTC.

This clonotype occurred a few times. This sequence joins TRBV28 and TRBJ1-4; 7 bases are shared with TRBD1. From germline, CDR1 is MDHEN and CDR2 SYDVKM. The CDR3 sequence is 14 residues long. The ends lost 6 bases at V and 6 bases at J; junction bases unmatched: 7. Here the CDR3 reads CASRAGRGHEKLFF. CDR3 nucleotides: TGTGCCAGCAGGGCGGGAAGGGGGCATGAAAAACTGTTTTTT.

At least ten counts were recorded for this clonotype. The chain is built from TRBV4-3 and TRBJ2-2; no firm D call. V was shortened by 1 base and J by 2 bases, with 14 bases between the two germline ends. The CDR3 length is 17 residues. Germline-derived CDR1 and CDR2 are LGHNA and YSLEER. The DNA of the CDR3 is TGCGCCAGCAGCCAAGGGTCCGAGGACGGAAACACCGGGGAGCTGTTTTTT. As protein: CASSQGSEDGNTGELFF.

The chain has TRBV28 and TRBJ2-1; the D is unclear. V was pared by 9 bases and J by 8 bases, with 20 bases between. The CDR3 covers 14 residues. From germline, CDR1 is MDHEN and CDR2 SYDVKM. DNA for the CDR3: TGTGCCAGTAACACTTGGGGTAGGGTCGATGAGCAGTTCTTC. Translated, it gives CASNTWGRVDEQFF.